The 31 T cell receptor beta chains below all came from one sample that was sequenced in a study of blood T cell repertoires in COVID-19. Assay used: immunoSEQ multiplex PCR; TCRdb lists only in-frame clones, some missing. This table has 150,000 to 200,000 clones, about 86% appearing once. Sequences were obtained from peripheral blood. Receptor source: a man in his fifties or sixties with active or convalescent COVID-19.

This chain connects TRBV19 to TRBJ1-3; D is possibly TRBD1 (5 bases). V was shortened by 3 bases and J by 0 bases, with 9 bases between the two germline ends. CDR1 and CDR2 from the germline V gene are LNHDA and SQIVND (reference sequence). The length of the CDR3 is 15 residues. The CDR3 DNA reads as TGTGCCAGTAGTATCAGGGCAGTCTCTGGAAACACCATATATTTT. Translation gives CASSIRAVSGNTIYF.

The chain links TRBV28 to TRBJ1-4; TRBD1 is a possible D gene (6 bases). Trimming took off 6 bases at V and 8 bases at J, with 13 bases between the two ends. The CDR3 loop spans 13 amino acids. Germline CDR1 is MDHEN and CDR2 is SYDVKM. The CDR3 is CASSTGQKEKLFF. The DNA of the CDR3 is TGTGCCAGCAGCACCGGACAGAAAGAAAAACTGTTTTTT.

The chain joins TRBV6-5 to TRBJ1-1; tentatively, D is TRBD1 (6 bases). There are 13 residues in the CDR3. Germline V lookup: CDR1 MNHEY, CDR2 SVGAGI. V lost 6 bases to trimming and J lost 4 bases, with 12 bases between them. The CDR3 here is CASRTGYVTEAFF. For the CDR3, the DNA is TGTGCCAGCAGAACAGGGTATGTCACTGAAGCTTTCTTT.

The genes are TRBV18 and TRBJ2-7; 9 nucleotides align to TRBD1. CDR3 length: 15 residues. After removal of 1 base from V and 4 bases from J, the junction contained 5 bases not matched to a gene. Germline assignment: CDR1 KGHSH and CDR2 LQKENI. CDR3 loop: CASSPLGTGQYEQYF. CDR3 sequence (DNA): TGTGCCAGCTCACCACTGGGGACAGGGCAGTACGAGCAGTACTTC.

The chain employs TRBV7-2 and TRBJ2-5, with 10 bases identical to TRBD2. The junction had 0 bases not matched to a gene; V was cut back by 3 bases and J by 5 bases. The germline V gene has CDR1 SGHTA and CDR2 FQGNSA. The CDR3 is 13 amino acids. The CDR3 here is CASSLGLAETQYF. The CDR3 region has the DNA TGTGCCAGCAGCTTGGGACTAGCGGAGACCCAGTACTTC.

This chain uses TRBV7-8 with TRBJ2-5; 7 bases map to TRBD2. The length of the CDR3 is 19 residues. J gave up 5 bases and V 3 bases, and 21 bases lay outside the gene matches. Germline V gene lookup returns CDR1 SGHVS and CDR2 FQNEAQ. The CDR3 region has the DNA TGTGCCAGCAGCTTTAGGAGTGGGCTAGCGGTCCTCCCCAGGGAGACCCAGTACTTC. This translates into CASSFRSGLAVLPRETQYF.

The CDR3 loop reads CASSSSGQFNEKLFF. CDR3 in DNA: TGTGCCAGCAGCTCCTCGGGACAGTTTAATGAAAAACTGTTTTTT. J is TRBJ1-4 and V is TRBV7-2, with 7 bases lining up with TRBD1. Germline CDR1 SGHTA, CDR2 FQGNSA. This CDR3 comprises 15 residues. V shed 4 bases, J shed 4 bases, and the junction held 6 bases outside the gene matches.

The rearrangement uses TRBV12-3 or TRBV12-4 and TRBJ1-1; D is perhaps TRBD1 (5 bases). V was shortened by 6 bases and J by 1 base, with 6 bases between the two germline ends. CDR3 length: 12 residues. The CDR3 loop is CASRQENTEAFF. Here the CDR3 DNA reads TGTGCCAGCAGACAGGAGAACACTGAAGCTTTCTTT.

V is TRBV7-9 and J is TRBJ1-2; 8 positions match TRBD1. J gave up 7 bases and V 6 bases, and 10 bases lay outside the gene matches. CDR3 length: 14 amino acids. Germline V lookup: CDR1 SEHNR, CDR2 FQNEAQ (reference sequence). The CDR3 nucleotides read TGTGCCAGCAGTCCCGGACAGGGAAAGGGTGGCTACACCTTC. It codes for CASSPGQGKGGYTF.

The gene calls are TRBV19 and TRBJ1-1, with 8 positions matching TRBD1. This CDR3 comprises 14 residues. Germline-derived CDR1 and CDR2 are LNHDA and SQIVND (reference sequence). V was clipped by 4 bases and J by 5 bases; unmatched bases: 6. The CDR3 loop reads CASSNRQGLTEAFF. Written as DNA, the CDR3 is TGTGCCAGTAGTAACAGACAGGGGTTAACTGAAGCTTTCTTT.

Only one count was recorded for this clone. This chain's CDR3 is CASSVDPGGSYNEQFF. The CDR3, as DNA: TGTGCCAGCAGCGTAGATCCGGGGGGGTCCTACAATGAGCAGTTCTTC. The V and J genes are TRBV9 and TRBJ2-1, with 8 bases matching TRBD2. The trim removed 0 bases at V and 1 base at J, leaving 3 bases unmatched. CDR1 is SGDLS and CDR2 is YYNGEE in the germline V gene. The CDR3 is made up of 16 amino acids.

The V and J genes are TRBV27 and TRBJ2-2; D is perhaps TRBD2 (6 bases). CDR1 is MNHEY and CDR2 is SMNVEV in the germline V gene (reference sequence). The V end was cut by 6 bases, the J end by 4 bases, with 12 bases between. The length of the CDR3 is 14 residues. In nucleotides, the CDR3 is TGTGCCAGCAGGTGGCGGGAATCCACCGGGGAGCTGTTTTTT. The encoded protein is CASRWRESTGELFF.

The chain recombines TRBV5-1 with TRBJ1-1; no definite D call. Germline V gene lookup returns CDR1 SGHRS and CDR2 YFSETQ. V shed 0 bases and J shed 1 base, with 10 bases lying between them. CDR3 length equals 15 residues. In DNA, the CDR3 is TGCGCCAGCAGCTTGGGCCACGGTTCGAACACTGAAGCTTTCTTT. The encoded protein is CASSLGHGSNTEAFF.

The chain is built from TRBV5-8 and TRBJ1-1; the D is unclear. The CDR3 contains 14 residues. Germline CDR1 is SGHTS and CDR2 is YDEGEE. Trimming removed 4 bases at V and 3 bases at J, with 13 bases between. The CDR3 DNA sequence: TGTGCCAGCAGCCGCCCACTCCGGGACACTGAAGCTTTCTTT. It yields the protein CASSRPLRDTEAFF.

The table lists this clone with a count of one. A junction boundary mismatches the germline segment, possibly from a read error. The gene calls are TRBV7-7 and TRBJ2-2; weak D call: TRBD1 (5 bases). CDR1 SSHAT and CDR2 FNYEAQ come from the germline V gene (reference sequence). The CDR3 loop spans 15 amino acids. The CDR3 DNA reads TGTGCTAGCAGTTTAGCCCCAGGGTTCGGCGGGGAGCTGTTTTTT. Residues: CASSLAPGFGGELFF.

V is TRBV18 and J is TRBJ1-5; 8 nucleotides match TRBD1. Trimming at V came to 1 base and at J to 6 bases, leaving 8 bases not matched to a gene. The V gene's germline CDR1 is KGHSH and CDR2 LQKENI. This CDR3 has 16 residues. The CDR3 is CASSPRTGTSSQPQHF. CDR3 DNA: TGTGCCAGCTCACCACGGACAGGGACTTCCAGTCAGCCCCAGCATTTT. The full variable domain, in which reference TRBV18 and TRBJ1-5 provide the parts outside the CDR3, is NAGVMQNPRHLVRRRGQEARLRCSPMKGHSHVYWYRQLPEEGLKFMVYLQKENIIDESGMPKERFSAEFPKEGPSILRIQQVVRGDSAAYFCASSPRTGTSSQPQHFGDGTRLSIL.

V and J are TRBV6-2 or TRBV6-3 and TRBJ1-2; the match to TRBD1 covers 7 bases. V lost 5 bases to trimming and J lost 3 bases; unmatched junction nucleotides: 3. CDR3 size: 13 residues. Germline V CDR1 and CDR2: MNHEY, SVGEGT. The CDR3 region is CASSRDRDYGYTF. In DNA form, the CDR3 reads TGTGCCAGCAGTCGGGACAGAGACTATGGCTACACCTTC.

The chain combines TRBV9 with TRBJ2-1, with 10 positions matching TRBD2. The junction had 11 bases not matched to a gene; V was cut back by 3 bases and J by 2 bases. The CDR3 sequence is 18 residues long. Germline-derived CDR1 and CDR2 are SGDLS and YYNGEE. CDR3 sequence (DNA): TGTGCCAGCAGCGAGCAGCGGGGGGGAGTTACGGCCTACAATGAGCAGTTCTTC. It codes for CASSEQRGGVTAYNEQFF.

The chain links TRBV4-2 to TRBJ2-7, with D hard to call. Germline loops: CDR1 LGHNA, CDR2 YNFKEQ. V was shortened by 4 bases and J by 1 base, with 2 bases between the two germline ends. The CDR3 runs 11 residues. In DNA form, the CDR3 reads TGTGCCAGCAGCCCGTCCTACGAGCAGTACTTC. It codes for CASSPSYEQYF.

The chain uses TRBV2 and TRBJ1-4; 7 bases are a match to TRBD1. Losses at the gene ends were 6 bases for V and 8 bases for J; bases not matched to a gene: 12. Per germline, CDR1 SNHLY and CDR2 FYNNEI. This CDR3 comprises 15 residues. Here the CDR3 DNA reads TGTGCCAGCAGGCTTGAGAGGGGGCTGGGAGAAAAACTGTTTTTT. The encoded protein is CASRLERGLGEKLFF.

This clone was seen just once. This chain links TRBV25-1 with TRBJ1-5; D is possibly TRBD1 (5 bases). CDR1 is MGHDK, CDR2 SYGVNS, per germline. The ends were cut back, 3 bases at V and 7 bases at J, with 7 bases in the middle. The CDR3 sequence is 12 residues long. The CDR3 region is CASSEGHQPQHF. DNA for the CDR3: TGTGCCAGCAGTGAGGGGCACCAGCCCCAGCATTTT.

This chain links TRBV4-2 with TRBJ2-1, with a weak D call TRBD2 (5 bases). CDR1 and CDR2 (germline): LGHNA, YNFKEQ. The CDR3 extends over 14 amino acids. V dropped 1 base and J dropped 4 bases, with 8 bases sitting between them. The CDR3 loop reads CASSQAGTYNEQFF. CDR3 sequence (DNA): TGTGCCAGCAGCCAAGCGGGAACTTACAATGAGCAGTTCTTC.

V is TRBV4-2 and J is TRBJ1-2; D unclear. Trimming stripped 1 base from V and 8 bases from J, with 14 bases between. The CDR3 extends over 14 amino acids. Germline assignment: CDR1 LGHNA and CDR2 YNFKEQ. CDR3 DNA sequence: TGTGCCAGCAGCCAAGCCGGCAGAATCGGGGGCTACACCTTC. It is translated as CASSQAGRIGGYTF.

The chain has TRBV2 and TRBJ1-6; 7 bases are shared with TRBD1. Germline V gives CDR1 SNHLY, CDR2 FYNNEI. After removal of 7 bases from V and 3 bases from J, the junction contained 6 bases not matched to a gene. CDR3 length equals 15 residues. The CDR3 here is CASNPTGVYNSPLHF. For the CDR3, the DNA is TGTGCCAGCAACCCAACAGGGGTCTATAATTCACCCCTCCACTTT.

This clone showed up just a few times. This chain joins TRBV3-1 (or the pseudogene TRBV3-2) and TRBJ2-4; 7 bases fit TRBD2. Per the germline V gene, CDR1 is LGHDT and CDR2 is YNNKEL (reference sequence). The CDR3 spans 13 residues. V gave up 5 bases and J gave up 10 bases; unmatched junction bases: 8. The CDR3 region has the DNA TGTGCCAGCAGCGTTCGGCGGGAGAGGATTCAGTACTTC. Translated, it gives CASSVRRERIQYF.

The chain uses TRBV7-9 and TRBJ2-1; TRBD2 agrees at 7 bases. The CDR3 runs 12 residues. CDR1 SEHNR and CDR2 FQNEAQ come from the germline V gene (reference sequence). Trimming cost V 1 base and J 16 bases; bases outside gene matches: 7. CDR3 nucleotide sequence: TGTGCCAGCAGCTTAGGCAGGGTAGCGGGTTTCTTC. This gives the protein CASSLGRVAGFF. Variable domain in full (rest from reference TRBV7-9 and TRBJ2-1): DTGVSQNPRHKITKRGQNVTFRCDPISEHNRLYWYRQTLGQGPEFLTYFQNEAQLEKSRLLSDRFSAERPKGSFSTLEIQRTEQGDSAMYLCASSLGRVAGFFGPGTRLTVL.

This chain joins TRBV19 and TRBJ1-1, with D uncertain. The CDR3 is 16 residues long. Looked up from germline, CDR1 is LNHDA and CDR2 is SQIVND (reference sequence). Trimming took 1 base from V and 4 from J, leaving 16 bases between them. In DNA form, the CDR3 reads TGTGCCAGTAGTATAGTTCCCCTGCTCTCAGGCACTGAAGCTTTCTTT. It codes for CASSIVPLLSGTEAFF.

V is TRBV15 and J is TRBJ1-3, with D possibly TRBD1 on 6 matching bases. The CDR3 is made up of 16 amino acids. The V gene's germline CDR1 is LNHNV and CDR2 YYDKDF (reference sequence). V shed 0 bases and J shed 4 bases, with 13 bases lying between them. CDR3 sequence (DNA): TGTGCCACCAGCAGAGAAATAGGGGGTGTCGGAAACACCATATATTTT. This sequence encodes CATSREIGGVGNTIYF.

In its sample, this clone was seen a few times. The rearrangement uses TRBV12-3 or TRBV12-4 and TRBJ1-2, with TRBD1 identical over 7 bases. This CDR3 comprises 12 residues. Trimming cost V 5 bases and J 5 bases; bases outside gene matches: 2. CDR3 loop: CASSPQGYGYTF. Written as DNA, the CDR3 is TGTGCCAGCAGTCCACAGGGGTATGGCTACACCTTC.

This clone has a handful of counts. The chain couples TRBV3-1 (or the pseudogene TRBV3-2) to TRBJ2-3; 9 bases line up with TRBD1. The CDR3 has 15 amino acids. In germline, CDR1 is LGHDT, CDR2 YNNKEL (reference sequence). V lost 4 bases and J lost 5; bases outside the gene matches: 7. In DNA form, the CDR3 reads TGTGCCAGCAGCCGCCGGGACAGGGCAAGAGATACGCAGTATTTT. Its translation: CASSRRDRARDTQYF.

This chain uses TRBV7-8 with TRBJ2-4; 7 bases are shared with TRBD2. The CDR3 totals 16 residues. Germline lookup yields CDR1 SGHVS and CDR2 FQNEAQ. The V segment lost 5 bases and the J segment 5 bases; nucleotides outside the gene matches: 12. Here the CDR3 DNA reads TGTGCCAGCAGCCAGGACCGGACTAGAAACCAAAACATTCAGTACTTC. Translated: CASSQDRTRNQNIQYF.